Here is one T cell receptor (beta chain) with its context. Its antigen is not identified. The PCR contained 60 Vbeta and 13 Jbeta primers. Per the study methods: A later analysis counted 65 million to 95 million unique TCR beta chains, around 11 million shared. Some clones are missing from TCRdb's copy, which holds only in-frame ones; the method was immunoSEQ multiplex PCR. V and J calls plus clone size are reproduced from that table; the DNA served to infer D and trimming. The sample lists 90,000 to 140,000 clones; more than 80% were seen once. The CDR3 is 15 amino acids. Germline assignment: CDR1 SGHTA and CDR2 FQGTGA. V was cut by 3 bases and J by 0 bases, with 12 bases left in between. This sample was taken from a study of cytomegalovirus exposure and HLA in healthy donors. Study-wide results and limits: Diagnosis of cytomegalovirus status made by the classifier reportedly showed high specificity and sensitivity. A previous analysis found most TCR beta V segments productive roughly 87% or roughly 30% of the time. Rarity marked most TCR sequences, yet some public TCRs occurred in many donors.

The chain carries TRBV7-3 and TRBJ2-7, with D possibly being TRBD1 (6 bases). This sequence was found in a man aged 18 to 29 in good health and CMV-seronegative. Specimen: PBMCs. The CDR3 is CASSFQGGSSYEQYF. CDR3 in DNA: TGTGCCAGCAGCTTCCAAGGGGGTAGCTCCTACGAGCAGTACTTC.